This T cell receptor beta chain was identified in a study of spatial heterogeneity in lung cancer. Time point described: blood at routine non-recurrence follow-up after resection. This clonotype showed up many times. Its antigen is as yet unknown. Germline assignment: CDR1 DFQATT and CDR2 SNEGSKA (reference sequence). V was pared by 3 bases and J by 2 bases, with 13 bases between. The CDR3 sequence is 14 residues long. Each CDR3 protein is one row after TCRdb ran MiXCR on the 5' RACE reads. Among around 20,000 distinct CDR3 sequences listed, roughly a tenth were seen once. General study findings and limits: Whereas they appeared in blood less at follow-up, ubiquitous expanded tumor TCRs appeared there more at resection.

Sequencing used PBMCs, obtained at follow-up. The chain uses TRBV20-1 and TRBJ2-5, with D perhaps TRBD2 (6 bases). The TCR originated in a male donor with early-stage non-small cell lung cancer. CDR3 coding DNA: TGCAGTGCTAGTGCAACGGGAGTACAAGAGACCCAGTACTTC. Its translation is CSASATGVQETQYF.